The 24 T cell receptor beta chains in this list originate from one sample, sequenced in a study of blood T cell repertoires in COVID-19 (dated by TCRdb to the early 2020s). Libraries were built with the immunoSEQ multiplex PCR assay. This immuneACCESS table, as held by TCRdb, lists in-frame sequences with V and J called but not all clones. Of the missing ones, under half trace to an unresolved V gene in checked studies; the others have no known cause. Present in this sample are more than 200,000 clones, more than 75% of which were seen just once. Approximately 5.1% of the sample belongs to the ten largest clones. The sequencing sample was made of peripheral blood. The receptors come from a woman aged 60-70 years with COVID-19, enrolled during active disease.

The CDR3, as DNA: TGTGCCATCAGTGGAAAGGACTCTTACAATGAGCAGTTCTTC. This translates into CAISGKDSYNEQFF. The gene calls are TRBV10-3 and TRBJ2-1; D might be TRBD2 (5 bases). V gave up 4 bases and J gave up 4 bases, with 11 bases separating them. The CDR3 is 14 amino acids. Per germline, CDR1 ENHRY and CDR2 SYGVKD.

The genes are TRBV25-1 and TRBJ1-2, with TRBD1 identical over 11 bases. Germline loops: CDR1 MGHDK, CDR2 SYGVNS. The CDR3 is 17 amino acids. Trimming removed 4 bases from V and 7 bases from J; junction bases left unmatched: 14. In DNA, the CDR3 is TGTGCCAGCAGTGGAGTATCAGGAGGACAGGGGGCGGTTGGCTACACCTTC. Amino acids: CASSGVSGGQGAVGYTF.

This chain joins TRBV5-1 and TRBJ1-4; 7 bases agree with TRBD1. Germline lookup yields CDR1 SGHRS and CDR2 YFSETQ. The length of the CDR3 is 13 residues. After removal of 4 bases from V and 8 bases from J, the junction contained 5 bases not matched to a gene. CDR3 amino acids: CASSRGGWEKLFF. Here the CDR3 DNA reads TGCGCCAGCAGCCGAGGGGGCTGGGAAAAACTGTTTTTT.

DNA for the CDR3: TGTGCCAGCAGCTGGGGGACAGGGGATGGCTACACCTTC. Protein product: CASSWGTGDGYTF. The V gene is TRBV5-6, the J gene TRBJ1-2, with 10 bases lining up with TRBD1. Germline values: CDR1 SGHDT, CDR2 YYEEEE. The CDR3 has 13 residues. The J segment lost 6 bases and the V segment lost 3 bases, leaving 2 bases of the junction unmatched.

This chain links TRBV9 with TRBJ1-3; 8 nucleotides agree with TRBD1. CDR3 length: 19 amino acids. Trimming cost V 3 bases and J 0 bases; bases outside gene matches: 14. Germline CDR1 is SGDLS and CDR2 is YYNGEE. The CDR3: CASSGGTGTGYSSGNTIYF. CDR3 in DNA: TGTGCCAGCAGCGGTGGGACAGGAACCGGCTATAGCTCTGGAAACACCATATATTTT.

The V and J genes are TRBV6-6 and TRBJ1-2; perhaps TRBD1 as D (6 bases). Deletions cut 6 bases from V and 0 bases from J, with 17 bases between. Germline values: CDR1 MNHNY, CDR2 SVGAGI (reference sequence). The CDR3 spans 16 residues. DNA of the CDR3: TGTGCCAGCAGCTACGTCGGGGACATCTCTAACTATGGCTACACCTTC. Protein product: CASSYVGDISNYGYTF.

J is TRBJ1-1 and V is TRBV5-1; 10 nucleotides align to TRBD1. Germline-derived CDR1 and CDR2 are SGHRS and YFSETQ. The CDR3 runs 16 residues. The trim removed 5 bases at V and 0 bases at J, leaving 7 bases unmatched. CDR3 loop: CASRPGQGLMNTEAFF. In nucleotides, the CDR3 is TGCGCCAGCAGACCGGGACAGGGGTTGATGAACACTGAAGCTTTCTTT.

The genes are TRBV28 and TRBJ1-4; D is unresolved. The CDR3 sequence is 15 residues long. Trimming pared 3 bases from V and 8 bases from J, leaving 16 bases between. The V gene's germline CDR1 is MDHEN and CDR2 SYDVKM. CDR3 bases: TGTGCCAGCAGTTTGGGAGGGAACCCTCGGGAAAAACTGTTTTTT. This codes for CASSLGGNPREKLFF.

The gene calls are TRBV6-5 and TRBJ1-6; D might be TRBD1 (6 bases). Deletions cut 4 bases from V and 15 bases from J, with 13 bases between. The CDR3 has 12 amino acids. Germline V gives CDR1 MNHEY, CDR2 SVGAGI. The CDR3 DNA reads as TGTGCCAGCAGTTGGACAGAGGAAGACCTCCACTTT. Residues: CASSWTEEDLHF.

The V call is TRBV2, the J call TRBJ2-4; 8 nucleotides align to TRBD2. This CDR3 is built from 16 residues. From germline, CDR1 is SNHLY and CDR2 FYNNEI. Unmatched junction bases numbered 13, after V lost 4 bases and J lost 8 bases. The CDR3 sequence is CASSGRLAPTSDIQYF. CDR3 in DNA: TGTGCCAGCAGTGGGAGACTAGCGCCGACGTCGGACATTCAGTACTTC.

The chain joins TRBV10-3 to TRBJ1-4; 9 bases fit TRBD1. With V trimmed by 10 bases and J by 7 bases, 7 bases remained unmatched. From germline, CDR1 is ENHRY and CDR2 SYGVKD. CDR3 length equals 13 residues. CDR3 sequence (DNA): TGTGCCAGCCGGGACAGGGAGTTTGAAAAACTGTTTTTT. Protein sequence: CASRDREFEKLFF.

This clone has only a few counts. V and J are TRBV15 and TRBJ2-3, with a weak D call TRBD2 (5 bases). Per the germline V gene, CDR1 is LNHNV and CDR2 is YYDKDF (reference sequence). The CDR3 loop spans 15 amino acids. Trimming cost V 0 bases and J 1 base, with 8 bases left between them. The CDR3 DNA reads as TGTGCCACCAGCAGAGATGCGGGCCGCACAGATACGCAGTATTTT. It codes for CATSRDAGRTDTQYF.

The rearrangement joins TRBV2 to TRBJ2-5, with D unclear. CDR1 and CDR2 (germline): SNHLY, FYNNEI. This CDR3 has 11 amino acids. Trimming removed 6 bases from V and 2 bases from J, with 4 bases in between. The CDR3 reads CASRLQETQYF. CDR3 coding DNA: TGTGCCAGCAGACTTCAAGAGACCCAGTACTTC.

The V call is TRBV6-1, the J call TRBJ2-3; 9 bases line up with TRBD2. The germline CDR1 and CDR2 sequences are MNHNS and SASEGT. With V trimmed by 4 bases and J by 6 bases, 14 bases remained unmatched. The CDR3 totals 17 residues. The CDR3 DNA follows: TGTGCCAGCAGTGTCCTTCCCCTAGCGGGACGAGGGGATACGCAGTATTTT. It codes for CASSVLPLAGRGDTQYF.

The chain employs TRBV19 and TRBJ2-3; D gene uncertain. In germline, CDR1 is LNHDA, CDR2 SQIVND (reference sequence). Between the trimmed V and J ends, which lost 5 bases and 7 bases, there was a span of 13 bases. The CDR3 has 13 amino acids. The CDR3 loop is CASSEAKGYTQYF. DNA for the CDR3: TGTGCCAGTAGTGAGGCCAAAGGATATACGCAGTATTTT.

This clone showed up just once. The chain is built from TRBV2 and TRBJ2-3; TRBD2 matches 7 bases. The junction had 4 bases not matched to a gene; V was cut back by 5 bases and J by 2 bases. Per germline, CDR1 SNHLY and CDR2 FYNNEI. CDR3 length: 14 residues. CDR3 region: CASSLGLFTDTQYF. The CDR3 bases are TGTGCCAGCAGTCTGGGACTATTCACAGATACGCAGTATTTT.

This clone turned up a few times. CDR3 nucleotide sequence: TGTGCCAGCAGCCAAGAACCGAGAAACATTCAGTACTTC. Translating gives CASSQEPRNIQYF. The rearrangement uses TRBV3-1 (or the pseudogene TRBV3-2) and TRBJ2-4; D gene unclear. The CDR3 is 13 residues long. Germline V gene sequence: CDR1 LGHDT, CDR2 YNNKEL (reference sequence). The V end lost 0 bases, the J end lost 6 bases, and 6 bases lay between the germline ends.

The chain recombines TRBV7-2 with TRBJ1-4; maybe TRBD1 (5 bases). The CDR3 totals 13 residues. Germline V CDR1 and CDR2: SGHTA, FQGNSA. V was trimmed by 5 bases and J by 7 bases, leaving 11 bases between them. CDR3 sequence reads: CASSGVGGEKLFF. CDR3 nucleotides: TGTGCCAGCAGCGGGGTCGGGGGTGAAAAACTGTTTTTT.

The chain is built from TRBV28 and TRBJ2-7; TRBD2 agrees at 8 bases. The germline V gene encodes CDR1 MDHEN and CDR2 SYDVKM. The CDR3 extends over 16 amino acids. V gave up 3 bases and J gave up 4 bases; unmatched junction bases: 11. The CDR3 coding sequence is TGTGCCAGCAGTTTGAAGCGGGGGAGATCCGTTTACGAGCAGTACTTC. Its translation is CASSLKRGRSVYEQYF. Filled out from reference TRBV28 and TRBJ2-7, the complete variable domain reads DVKVTQSSRYLVKRTGEKVFLECVQDMDHENMFWYRQDPGLGLRLIYFSYDVKMKEKGDIPEGYSVSREKKERFSLILESASTNQTSMYLCASSLKRGRSVYEQYFGPGTRLTVT.

This clone has at least ten counts. This chain links TRBV24-1 with TRBJ1-5, with TRBD1 as a possible D gene (6 bases). V lost 4 bases to trimming and J lost 6 bases, with 18 bases between them. The CDR3 is made up of 16 amino acids. Germline V gene data show CDR1 as KGHDR and CDR2 as SFDVKD. The CDR3 DNA sequence: TGTGCCACCAGTGACTCCGGGACACTTAAGGGTCAGCCCCAGCATTTT. The encoded protein is CATSDSGTLKGQPQHF.

This clone has a single count. J is TRBJ1-1 and V is TRBV3-1 (or the pseudogene TRBV3-2), with D possibly matching TRBD1 (5 bases). Germline V gene data show CDR1 as LGHDT and CDR2 as YNNKEL (reference sequence). V dropped 4 bases and J dropped 2 bases, with 17 bases sitting between them. The CDR3 is made up of 16 amino acids. The CDR3: CASSPRSPGKNTEAFF. The CDR3 nucleotides read TGTGCCAGCAGCCCCAGATCTCCAGGGAAAAACACTGAAGCTTTCTTT.

The gene calls are TRBV9 and TRBJ2-7; possibly TRBD2 for D (5 bases). Trimming shortened V by 3 bases and J by 0 bases, and 10 bases separated the two germline ends. The CDR3 spans 14 residues. CDR1 is SGDLS and CDR2 is YYNGEE in the germline V gene. CDR3 nucleotide sequence: TGTGCCAGCAGCGGAACGGACTTCTCCTACGAGCAGTACTTC. It encodes CASSGTDFSYEQYF.

The J gene is TRBJ2-6, the V gene TRBV19; 10 nucleotides align to TRBD1. Germline V gene data show CDR1 as LNHDA and CDR2 as SQIVND (reference sequence). There are 18 residues in the CDR3. J lost 0 bases, V lost 6 bases, and 8 bases had no gene match. The CDR3, as DNA: TGTGCCAGTAGCCACCCGGGACAGGGGATCTCTGGGGCCAACGTCCTGACTTTC. Its protein is CASSHPGQGISGANVLTF.

The chain links TRBV5-1 to TRBJ2-7, with 13 bases matching TRBD2. CDR1 is SGHRS, CDR2 YFSETQ, per germline. V was clipped by 2 bases and J by 3 bases; unmatched bases: 8. CDR3 size: 17 residues. CDR3 coding DNA: TGCGCCAGCAGCTTCGCCAGGACTAGCGGGAGAGACTACGAGCAGTACTTC. Translation: CASSFARTSGRDYEQYF. Full variable domain (remainder filled in from reference TRBV5-1 and TRBJ2-7): KAGVTQTPRYLIKTRGQQVTLSCSPISGHRSVSWYQQTPGQGLQFLFEYFSETQRNKGNFPGRFSGRQFSNSRSEMNVSTLELGDSALYLCASSFARTSGRDYEQYFGPGTRLTVT.